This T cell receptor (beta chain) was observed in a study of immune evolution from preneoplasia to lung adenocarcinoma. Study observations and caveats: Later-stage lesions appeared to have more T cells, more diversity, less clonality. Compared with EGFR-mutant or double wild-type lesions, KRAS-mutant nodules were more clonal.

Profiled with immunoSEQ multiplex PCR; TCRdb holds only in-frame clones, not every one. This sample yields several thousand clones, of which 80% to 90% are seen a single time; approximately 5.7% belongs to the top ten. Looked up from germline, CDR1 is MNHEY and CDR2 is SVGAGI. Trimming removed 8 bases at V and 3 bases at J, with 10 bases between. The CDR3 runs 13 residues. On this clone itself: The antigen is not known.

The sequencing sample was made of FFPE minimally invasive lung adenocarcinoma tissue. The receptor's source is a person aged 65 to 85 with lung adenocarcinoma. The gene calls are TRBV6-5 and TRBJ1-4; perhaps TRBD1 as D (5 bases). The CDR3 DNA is TGTGCCAGCGCGGGGACTCCTAATGAAAAACTGTTTTTT. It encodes CASAGTPNEKLFF.